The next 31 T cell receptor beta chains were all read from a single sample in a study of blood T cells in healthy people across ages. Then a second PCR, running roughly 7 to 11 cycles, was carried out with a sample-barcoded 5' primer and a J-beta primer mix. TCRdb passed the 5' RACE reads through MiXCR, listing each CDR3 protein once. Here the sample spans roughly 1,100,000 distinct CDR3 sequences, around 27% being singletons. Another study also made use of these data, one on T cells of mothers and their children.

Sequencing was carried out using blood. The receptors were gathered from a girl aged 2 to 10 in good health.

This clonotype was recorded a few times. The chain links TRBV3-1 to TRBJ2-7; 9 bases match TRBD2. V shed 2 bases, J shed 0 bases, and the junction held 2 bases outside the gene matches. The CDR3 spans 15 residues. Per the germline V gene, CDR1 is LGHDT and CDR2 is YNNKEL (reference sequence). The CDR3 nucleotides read TGTGCCAGCAGCCAACTAGCGGGGAGCTCCTACGAGCAGTACTTC. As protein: CASSQLAGSSYEQYF.

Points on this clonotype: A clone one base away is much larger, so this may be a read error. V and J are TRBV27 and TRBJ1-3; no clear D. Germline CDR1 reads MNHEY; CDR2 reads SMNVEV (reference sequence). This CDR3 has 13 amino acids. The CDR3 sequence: CASSLSGGNTRYF. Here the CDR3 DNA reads TGTGCCAGCAGTTTATCAGGTGGAAACACCAGATATTTT.

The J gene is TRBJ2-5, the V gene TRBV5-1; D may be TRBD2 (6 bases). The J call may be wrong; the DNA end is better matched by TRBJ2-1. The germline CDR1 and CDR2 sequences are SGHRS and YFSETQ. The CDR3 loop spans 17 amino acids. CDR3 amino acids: CASSLAVVGGRSNEQFF. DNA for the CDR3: TGCGCCAGCAGCTTGGCGGTGGTTGGGGGGAGAAGCAATGAGCAGTTCTTC.

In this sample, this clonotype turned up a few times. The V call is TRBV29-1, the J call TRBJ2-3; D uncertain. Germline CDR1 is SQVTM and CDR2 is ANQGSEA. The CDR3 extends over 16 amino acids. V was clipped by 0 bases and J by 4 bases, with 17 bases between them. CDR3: CSVEDPISDGADTQYF. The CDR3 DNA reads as TGCAGCGTTGAAGATCCGATCAGCGATGGGGCAGATACGCAGTATTTT.

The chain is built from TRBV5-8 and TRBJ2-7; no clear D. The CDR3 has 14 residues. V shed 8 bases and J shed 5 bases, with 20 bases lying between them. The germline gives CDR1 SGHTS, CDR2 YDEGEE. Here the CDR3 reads CASKTRVLSHEQYF. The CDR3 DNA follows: TGTGCCAGTAAGACCCGGGTCCTTTCTCACGAGCAGTACTTC.

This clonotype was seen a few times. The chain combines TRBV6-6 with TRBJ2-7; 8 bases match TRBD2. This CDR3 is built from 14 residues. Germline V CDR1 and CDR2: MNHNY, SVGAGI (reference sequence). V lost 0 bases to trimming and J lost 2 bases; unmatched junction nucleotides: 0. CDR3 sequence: CASSYSGLAYEQYF. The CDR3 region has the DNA TGTGCCAGCAGTTACTCGGGACTAGCCTACGAGCAGTACTTC.

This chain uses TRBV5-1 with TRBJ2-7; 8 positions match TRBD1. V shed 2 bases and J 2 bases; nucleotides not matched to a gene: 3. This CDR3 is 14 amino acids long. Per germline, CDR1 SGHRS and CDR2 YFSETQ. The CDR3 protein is CASSFLDRAYEQYF. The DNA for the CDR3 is TGCGCCAGCAGCTTTTTGGACAGGGCCTACGAGCAGTACTTC.

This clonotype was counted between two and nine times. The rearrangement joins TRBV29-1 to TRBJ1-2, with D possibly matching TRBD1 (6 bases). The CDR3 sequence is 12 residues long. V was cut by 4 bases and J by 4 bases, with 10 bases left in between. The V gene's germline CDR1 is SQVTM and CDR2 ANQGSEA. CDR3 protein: CSVGGATYGYTF. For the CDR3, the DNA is TGCAGCGTTGGGGGGGCCACCTATGGCTACACCTTC.

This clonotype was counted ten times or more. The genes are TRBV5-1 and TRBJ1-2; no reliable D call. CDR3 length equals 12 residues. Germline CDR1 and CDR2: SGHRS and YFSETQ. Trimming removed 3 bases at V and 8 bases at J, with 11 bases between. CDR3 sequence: CASSSGGWGYTF. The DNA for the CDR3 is TGCGCCAGCAGCTCAGGAGGTTGGGGCTACACCTTC.

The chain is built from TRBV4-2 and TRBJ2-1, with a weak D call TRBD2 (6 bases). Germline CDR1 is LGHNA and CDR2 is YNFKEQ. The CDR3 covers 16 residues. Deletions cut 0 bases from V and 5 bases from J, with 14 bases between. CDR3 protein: CASSQDTGSPNNEQFF. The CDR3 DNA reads TGTGCCAGCAGCCAAGATACCGGGAGCCCCAACAATGAGCAGTTCTTC.

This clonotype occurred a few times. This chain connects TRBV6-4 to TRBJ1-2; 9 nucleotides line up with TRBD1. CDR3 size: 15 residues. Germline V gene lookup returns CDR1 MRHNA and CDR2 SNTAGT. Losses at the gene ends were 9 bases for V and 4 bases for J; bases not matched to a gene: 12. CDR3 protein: CARRRGQGLIYGYTF. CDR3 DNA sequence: TGTGCCAGAAGGCGGGGACAGGGCCTAATCTATGGCTACACCTTC.

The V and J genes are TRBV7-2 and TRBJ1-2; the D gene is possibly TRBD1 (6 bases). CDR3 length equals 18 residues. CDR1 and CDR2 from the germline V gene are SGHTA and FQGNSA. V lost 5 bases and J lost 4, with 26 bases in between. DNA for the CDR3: TGTGCCAGCAGCCTATTCCTACAACCGGGGGCGGAGAGCTATGGCTACACCTTC. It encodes CASSLFLQPGAESYGYTF. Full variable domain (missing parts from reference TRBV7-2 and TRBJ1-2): GAGVSQSPSNKVTEKGKDVELRCDPISGHTALYWYRQSLGQGLEFLIYFQGNSAPDKSGLPSDRFSAERTGGSVSTLTIQRTQQEDSAVYLCASSLFLQPGAESYGYTFGSGTRLTVV.

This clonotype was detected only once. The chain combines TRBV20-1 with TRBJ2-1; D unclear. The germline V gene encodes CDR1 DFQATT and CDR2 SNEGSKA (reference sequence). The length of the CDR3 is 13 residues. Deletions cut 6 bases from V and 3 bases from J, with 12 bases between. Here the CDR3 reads CSAIGLIYNEQFF. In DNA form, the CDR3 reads TGCAGTGCCATAGGGCTTATCTACAATGAGCAGTTCTTC.

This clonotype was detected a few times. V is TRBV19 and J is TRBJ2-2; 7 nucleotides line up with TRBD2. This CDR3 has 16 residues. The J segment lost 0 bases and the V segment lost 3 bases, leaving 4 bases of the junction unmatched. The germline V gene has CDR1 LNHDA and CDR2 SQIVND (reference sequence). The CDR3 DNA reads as TGTGCCAGTAGTATCAAGGCGGGGGCGAACACCGGGGAGCTGTTTTTT. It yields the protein CASSIKAGANTGELFF.

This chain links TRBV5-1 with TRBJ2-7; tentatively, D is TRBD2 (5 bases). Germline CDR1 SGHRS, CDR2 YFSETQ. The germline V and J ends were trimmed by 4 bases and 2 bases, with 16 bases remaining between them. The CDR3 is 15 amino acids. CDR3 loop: CASSPNPGSAYEQYF. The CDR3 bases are TGCGCCAGCAGCCCAAACCCGGGATCCGCCTACGAGCAGTACTTC.

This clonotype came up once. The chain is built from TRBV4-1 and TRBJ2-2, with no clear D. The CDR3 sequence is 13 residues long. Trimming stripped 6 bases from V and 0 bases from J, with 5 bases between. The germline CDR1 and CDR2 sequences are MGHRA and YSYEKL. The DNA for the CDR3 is TGCGCCAGCAGAAACTCGAACACCGGGGAGCTGTTTTTT. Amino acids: CASRNSNTGELFF.

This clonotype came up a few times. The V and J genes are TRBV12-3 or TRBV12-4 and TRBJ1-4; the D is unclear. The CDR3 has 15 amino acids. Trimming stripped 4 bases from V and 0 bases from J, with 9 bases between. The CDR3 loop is CASSSGGATNEKLFF. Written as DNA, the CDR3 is TGTGCCAGCAGTTCCGGCGGGGCAACTAATGAAAAACTGTTTTTT.

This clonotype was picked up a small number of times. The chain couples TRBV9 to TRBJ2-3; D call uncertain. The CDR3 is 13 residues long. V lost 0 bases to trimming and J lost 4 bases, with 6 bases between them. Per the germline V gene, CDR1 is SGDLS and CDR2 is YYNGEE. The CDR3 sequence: CASSVGASDTQYF. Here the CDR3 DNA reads TGTGCCAGCAGCGTAGGGGCATCAGATACGCAGTATTTT.

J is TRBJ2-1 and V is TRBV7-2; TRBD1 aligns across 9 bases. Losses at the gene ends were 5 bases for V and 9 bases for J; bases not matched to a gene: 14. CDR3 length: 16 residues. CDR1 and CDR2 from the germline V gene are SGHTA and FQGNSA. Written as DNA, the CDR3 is TGTGCCAGCAGCCTAACCGGGACAGGGTCGTGGAGTGAGCAGTTCTTC. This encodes CASSLTGTGSWSEQFF.

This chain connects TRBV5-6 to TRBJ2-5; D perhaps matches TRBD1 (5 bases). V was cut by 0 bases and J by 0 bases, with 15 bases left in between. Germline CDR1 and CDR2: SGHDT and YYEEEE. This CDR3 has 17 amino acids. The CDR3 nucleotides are TGTGCCAGCAGCTTGGACAAGCGACAGAGATACCAAGAGACCCAGTACTTC. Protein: CASSLDKRQRYQETQYF.

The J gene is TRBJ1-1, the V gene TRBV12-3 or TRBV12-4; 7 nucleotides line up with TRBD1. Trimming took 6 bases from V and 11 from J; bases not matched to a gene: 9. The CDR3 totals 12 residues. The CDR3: CASRPDREEAFF. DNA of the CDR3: TGTGCCAGCAGACCCGACAGGGAGGAGGCTTTCTTT.

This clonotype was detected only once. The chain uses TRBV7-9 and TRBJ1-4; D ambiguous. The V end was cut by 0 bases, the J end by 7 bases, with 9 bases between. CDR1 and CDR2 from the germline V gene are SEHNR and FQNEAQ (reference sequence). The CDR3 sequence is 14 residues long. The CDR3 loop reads CASSLALSGEKLFF. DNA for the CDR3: TGTGCCAGCAGCTTAGCGCTTTCGGGTGAAAAACTGTTTTTT.

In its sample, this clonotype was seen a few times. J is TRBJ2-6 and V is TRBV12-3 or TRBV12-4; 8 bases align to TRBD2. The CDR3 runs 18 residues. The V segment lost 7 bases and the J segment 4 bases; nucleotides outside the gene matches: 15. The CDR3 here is CASNGRGGLSSGANVLTF. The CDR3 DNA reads TGTGCCAGCAACGGACGGGGGGGCCTTTCATCCGGGGCCAACGTCCTGACTTTC.

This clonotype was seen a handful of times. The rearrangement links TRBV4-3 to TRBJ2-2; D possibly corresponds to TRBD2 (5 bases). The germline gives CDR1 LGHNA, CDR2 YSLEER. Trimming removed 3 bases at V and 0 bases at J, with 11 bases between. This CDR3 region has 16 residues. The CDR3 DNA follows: TGCGCCAGCAGCCAGCGGGTCCCTACGAACACCGGGGAGCTGTTTTTT. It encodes CASSQRVPTNTGELFF.

Here the CDR3 reads CSALLAGRYEQYF. For the CDR3, the DNA is TGCAGCGCCCTCTTAGCGGGGAGGTACGAGCAGTACTTC. The V gene is TRBV20-1, the J gene TRBJ2-7, with 8 bases that match TRBD2. CDR1 and CDR2 from the germline V gene are DFQATT and SNEGSKA (reference sequence). The CDR3 is 13 amino acids.

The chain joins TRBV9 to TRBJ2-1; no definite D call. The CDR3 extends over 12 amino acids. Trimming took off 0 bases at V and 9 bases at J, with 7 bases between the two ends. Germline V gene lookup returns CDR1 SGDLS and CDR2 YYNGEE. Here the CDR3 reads CASSVDRSEQFF. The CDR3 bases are TGTGCCAGCAGCGTAGATAGGTCTGAGCAGTTCTTC.

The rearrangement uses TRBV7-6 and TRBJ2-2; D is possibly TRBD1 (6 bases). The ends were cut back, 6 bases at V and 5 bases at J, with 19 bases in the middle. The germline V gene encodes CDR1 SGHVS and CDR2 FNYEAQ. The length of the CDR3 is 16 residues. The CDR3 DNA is TGTGCCAGCAGACTAGACAGGCAGGGCCTAACCGGGGAGCTGTTTTTT. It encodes CASRLDRQGLTGELFF.

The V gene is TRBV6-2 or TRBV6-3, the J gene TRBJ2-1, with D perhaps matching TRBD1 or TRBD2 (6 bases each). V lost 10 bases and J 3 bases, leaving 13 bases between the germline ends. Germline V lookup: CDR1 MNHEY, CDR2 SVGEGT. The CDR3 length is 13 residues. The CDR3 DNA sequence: TGTGCCACATTGGGGGGCTACTACAATGAGCAGTTCTTC. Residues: CATLGGYYNEQFF.

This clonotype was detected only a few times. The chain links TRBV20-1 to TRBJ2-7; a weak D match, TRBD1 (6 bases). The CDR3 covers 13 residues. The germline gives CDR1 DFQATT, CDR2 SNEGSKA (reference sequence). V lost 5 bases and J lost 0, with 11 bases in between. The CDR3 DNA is TGCAGTGCTTCAGGACAGCTCTCCTACGAGCAGTACTTC. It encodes CSASGQLSYEQYF.

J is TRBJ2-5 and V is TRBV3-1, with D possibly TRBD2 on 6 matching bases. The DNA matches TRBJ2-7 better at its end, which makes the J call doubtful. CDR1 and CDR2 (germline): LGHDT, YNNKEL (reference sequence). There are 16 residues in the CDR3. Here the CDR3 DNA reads TGTGCCAGCAGCCTCCGGGTGGGACTTAGCCCCTACGAGCAGTACTTC. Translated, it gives CASSLRVGLSPYEQYF.

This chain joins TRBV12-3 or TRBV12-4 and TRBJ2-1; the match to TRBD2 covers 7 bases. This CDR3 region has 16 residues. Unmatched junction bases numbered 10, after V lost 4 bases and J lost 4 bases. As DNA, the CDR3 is TGTGCCAGCAGTTCCCGAGCGGGATTGGAGTACAATGAGCAGTTCTTC. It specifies CASSSRAGLEYNEQFF.